Listed below are T cell receptor beta chains from one sample, sequenced in a study of yellow fever vaccine responses in identical twins. MiXCR was run by TCRdb on the RT-PCR reads, yielding one entry per CDR3 protein. The table has about 23,000 distinct CDR3 sequences, around 77% seen once. This specimen was T cells from blood (PBMCs), unsorted or a sorted subset (not recorded which), taken before or after yellow fever vaccination (not recorded which). These receptors came from a woman under 30 who received the yellow fever vaccine. Each CDR3 is given with its conserved first and last residue. D genes are given only for firm matches. Only some rows state a clone size, as once, few, many or a class for expanded clones.

cdr3_nt: TGTGCCAGCAGCAGAAACTCGGGGCAGGGCGTAGGCGAGCAGTACTTC
cdr3_aa: CASSRNSGQGVGEQYF
j_call: TRBJ2-7
clone_size: -
v_call: TRBV11-2
d_call: -

cdr3_nt: TGCGCCAGCACGGTGTTTGGATTTAACACTGAAGCTTTCTTT
cdr3_aa: CASTVFGFNTEAFF
j_call: TRBJ1-1
clone_size: -
v_call: TRBV5-1
d_call: -

cdr3_nt: TGCAGCGTTGAAGCCGAGAATAAAGAGACCCAGTACTTC
cdr3_aa: CSVEAENKETQYF
j_call: TRBJ2-5
clone_size: -
v_call: TRBV29-1
d_call: -

cdr3_nt: TGTGCCAGCAGCCCTAGCGGGGTAGCCAAAAACATTCAGTACTTC
cdr3_aa: CASSPSGVAKNIQYF
j_call: TRBJ2-4
clone_size: once
v_call: TRBV7-6
d_call: TRBD2

cdr3_nt: TGCGCCAGCAGCCAGGGGCAGTTGGGGCAAAGCTCCTACGAGCAGTACTTC
cdr3_aa: CASSQGQLGQSSYEQYF
j_call: TRBJ2-7
clone_size: -
v_call: TRBV4-3
d_call: -

cdr3_nt: TGTGCGTCACGAGGGGGCATTTACAACGAGCAGTACTTC
cdr3_aa: CASRGGIYNEQYF
j_call: TRBJ2-7
clone_size: -
v_call: TRBV12-3/TRBV12-4
d_call: TRBD1

cdr3_nt: TGTGCCAGCAGTCCCCTTATTGGGACAGGTTCCTCCTACGAGCAGTACTTC
cdr3_aa: CASSPLIGTGSSYEQYF
j_call: TRBJ2-7
clone_size: -
v_call: TRBV27
d_call: TRBD1

cdr3_nt: TGTGCCAGCTCACCACCTTCCTACACGGAGACCCAGTACTTC
cdr3_aa: CASSPPSYTETQYF
j_call: TRBJ2-5
clone_size: -
v_call: TRBV18
d_call: -

cdr3_nt: TGTGCCAGCAGATCACAGAACACTGAAGCTTTCTTT
cdr3_aa: CASRSQNTEAFF
j_call: TRBJ1-1
clone_size: few
v_call: TRBV7-9
d_call: -

cdr3_nt: TGTGCCAGCTCACCAGTACAGCGTCCTTCCAATCAGCCCCAGCATTTT
cdr3_aa: CASSPVQRPSNQPQHF
j_call: TRBJ1-5
clone_size: -
v_call: TRBV18
d_call: -

cdr3_nt: TGTGCCAGCACCCAACTAGCGTCTGGGGCCAACGTCCTGACTTTC
cdr3_aa: CASTQLASGANVLTF
j_call: TRBJ2-6
clone_size: -
v_call: TRBV13
d_call: TRBD2

cdr3_nt: TGTGCCAGCAGCCCCGGACATTACAATGAGCAGTTCTTC
cdr3_aa: CASSPGHYNEQFF
j_call: TRBJ2-1
clone_size: few
v_call: TRBV28
d_call: -

cdr3_nt: TGCAGCGCCGGCCTGGGGGCTTTCGCGAACACCGGGGAGCTGTTTTTT
cdr3_aa: CSAGLGAFANTGELFF
j_call: TRBJ2-2
clone_size: -
v_call: TRBV29-1
d_call: -

cdr3_nt: TGCGCCAGCAGTGTGGGGGAAATGACCTACGAGCAGTACTTC
cdr3_aa: CASSVGEMTYEQYF
j_call: TRBJ2-7
clone_size: -
v_call: TRBV2
d_call: -

cdr3_nt: TGTGCCAGCAGCTTGTCTCAGGGGGCGAGAACTAATGAAAAACTGTTTTTT
cdr3_aa: CASSLSQGARTNEKLFF
j_call: TRBJ1-4
clone_size: once
v_call: TRBV11-1
d_call: TRBD1

cdr3_nt: TGTGCCAGCAGCGCCGGGGGTGAGAACACTGAAGCTTTCTTT
cdr3_aa: CASSAGGENTEAFF
j_call: TRBJ1-1
clone_size: -
v_call: TRBV6-1
d_call: -

cdr3_nt: TGTGCCAGCAGCCCCCCCGGCAGGGGGCGGAACACAGATACGCAGTATTTT
cdr3_aa: CASSPPGRGRNTDTQYF
j_call: TRBJ2-3
clone_size: -
v_call: TRBV11-1
d_call: TRBD1

cdr3_nt: TGTGCCAGCAGTTTAGGTGGCGGGGGGAGAACAGATACGCAGTATTTT
cdr3_aa: CASSLGGGGRTDTQYF
j_call: TRBJ2-3
clone_size: -
v_call: TRBV28
d_call: TRBD2

cdr3_nt: TGTGCCAGCAGTCAGGGGGGGGACACTGAAGCTTTCTTT
cdr3_aa: CASSQGGDTEAFF
j_call: TRBJ1-1
clone_size: -
v_call: TRBV28
d_call: TRBD1

cdr3_nt: TGTGCCAGCAGTTCTGTCGCGGGGGGGTACAATGAGCAGTTCTTC
cdr3_aa: CASSSVAGGYNEQFF
j_call: TRBJ2-1
clone_size: few
v_call: TRBV6-5
d_call: TRBD2

cdr3_nt: TGTGCCAGCAGTTACTCGAAAGGGCGCGCGGAGGAGCAGTACTTC
cdr3_aa: CASSYSKGRAEEQYF
j_call: TRBJ2-7
clone_size: -
v_call: TRBV6-2/TRBV6-3
d_call: -

cdr3_nt: TGTGCCAGCAGTGAAGCGGGACTCCCTGGGACTGAAGCTTTCTTT
cdr3_aa: CASSEAGLPGTEAFF
j_call: TRBJ1-1
clone_size: -
v_call: TRBV6-1
d_call: -

cdr3_nt: TGTGCCAGCACCGTTTCGGACAGCTTGCGATCACCCCTCCACTTT
cdr3_aa: CASTVSDSLRSPLHF
j_call: TRBJ1-6
clone_size: -
v_call: TRBV12-3/TRBV12-4
d_call: -

cdr3_nt: TGTGCCAGTAGAACCGGACCGGAAAAAGATACGCAGTATTTT
cdr3_aa: CASRTGPEKDTQYF
j_call: TRBJ2-3
clone_size: medium-sized
v_call: TRBV19
d_call: -

cdr3_nt: TGTGCCAGCAGCGATCGGCAGGGGGTGAATACTTTCTTT
cdr3_aa: CASSDRQGVNTFF
j_call: TRBJ1-1
clone_size: -
v_call: TRBV9
d_call: TRBD1

cdr3_nt: TGTGCCAGCAGGCCACGAAAGGAACCTCCACAGTTCTTC
cdr3_aa: CASRPRKEPPQFF
j_call: TRBJ2-1
clone_size: -
v_call: TRBV25-1
d_call: -

cdr3_nt: TGTGCCAGACCGGGTCAGCCCCAGCATTTT
cdr3_aa: CARPGQPQHF
j_call: TRBJ1-5
clone_size: few
v_call: TRBV19
d_call: -

cdr3_nt: TGTGCCAGCAGCCGCGCGGAGACCCAGTACTTC
cdr3_aa: CASSRAETQYF
j_call: TRBJ2-5
clone_size: -
v_call: TRBV3-1
d_call: -

cdr3_nt: TGTGCCAGCTCACCAAGGGGACGGGACATACCCACCGGGGAGCTGTTTTTT
cdr3_aa: CASSPRGRDIPTGELFF
j_call: TRBJ2-2
clone_size: -
v_call: TRBV18
d_call: -

cdr3_nt: TGTGCCAGCAGCTTTAGTCCGAACACTGAAGCTTTCTTT
cdr3_aa: CASSFSPNTEAFF
j_call: TRBJ1-1
clone_size: once
v_call: TRBV11-1
d_call: -

cdr3_nt: TGCGCCAGCAGCCAAGTAAATCTCGGAGGGTTAGGTTTCTTT
cdr3_aa: CASSQVNLGGLGFF
j_call: TRBJ1-1
clone_size: -
v_call: TRBV4-3
d_call: -

cdr3_nt: TGCGCCAGCAGTGGCTCGGGGTTTGAGCAGTTCTTC
cdr3_aa: CASSGSGFEQFF
j_call: TRBJ2-1
clone_size: -
v_call: TRBV10-1
d_call: -

cdr3_nt: TGTGCCAGCAGCGGAGGGGCTAGCGGGAATTCCTACGAGCAGTACTTC
cdr3_aa: CASSGGASGNSYEQYF
j_call: TRBJ2-7
clone_size: -
v_call: TRBV11-1
d_call: TRBD2

cdr3_nt: TGTGCCAGTAGTATCTCCTCTAGGACGGTTAGCAATCAGCCCCAGCATTTT
cdr3_aa: CASSISSRTVSNQPQHF
j_call: TRBJ1-5
clone_size: -
v_call: TRBV19
d_call: -

cdr3_nt: TGTGCCAGCAGCTTATCCGAAGGGGGCTATGGCTACACCTTC
cdr3_aa: CASSLSEGGYGYTF
j_call: TRBJ1-2
clone_size: few
v_call: TRBV5-4
d_call: -

cdr3_nt: TGTGCCAGCAGTGTGGCAGGGGGGGACACTGAAGCTTTCTTT
cdr3_aa: CASSVAGGDTEAFF
j_call: TRBJ1-1
clone_size: -
v_call: TRBV6-1
d_call: TRBD1